This T cell receptor beta chain is from a study of blood T cells in healthy people across ages. The study's findings and limits: Fewer expanded clones and more diversity marked long-lived versus aged donors. Naive T cell percentage and TCR beta diversity correlated strongly.

Concerning this clonotype: Its specificity is not known. A junction boundary mismatches the germline segment, possibly from a read error.

Germline V lookup: CDR1 SQVTM, CDR2 ANQGSEA. The CDR3 loop spans 14 amino acids. Together with a sample-barcoded 5' primer, a J-beta primer mix was included in a second PCR lasting about 7 to 12 cycles. TCRdb processed the 5' RACE reads anew with MiXCR; each CDR3 protein has one entry. The repertoire includes some 1.6 million distinct CDR3 sequences, approximately 32% of them detected once, and 10% to 12% sits in the top ten. The sequence was collected from a woman aged 30 to 39 in good health. This rearrangement joins TRBV29-1 to TRBJ1-5; possible D gene TRBD1, 6 bases. What was sequenced was blood. The CDR3 loop reads CSVKGGSGKQPQHF. In DNA, the CDR3 is TGCAGCGTCAAGGGGGGGAGCGGCAAACAGCCCCAGCATTTT.